Described below is a single TCR beta chain sequence and its context. As yet, its antigen is unknown. This record belongs to a study of shared clonotypes between healthy human individuals. On the study more broadly: CD4 naive and CD4 memory each took three plates per donor, while CD8 naive took two and CD8 memory one.

Findings and limits, study-wide: An effect of sequencing depth on clonotype sharing among donors was expected.

In the naive CD8 group, cells lacked CD45RO and were positively selected for CCR7, so terminally differentiated effector memory CD45RA+ cells were left out. Deep was the level used in running the assay. Authors' processing steps: ImmunoSEQ sequences covered only the junction and lacked quality scores; filtering therefore differed. Generated by immunoSEQ multiplex PCR, the TCRdb table keeps only in-frame clones and is missing some. V, J and clone size are those of that table, while D and trimming were read from the DNA. The sample carries around 2,000,000 clones, about 95% recorded once. The receptor comes from a man between 18 and 29 years old in good health. The sample consisted of naive CD8+ T cells sorted from blood.

The CDR3 sequence: CASSWDSSSTEAFF. The CDR3 nucleotides are TGTGCCAGCAGCTGGGACAGCAGCTCCACTGAAGCTTTCTTT. This rearrangement joins TRBV6-6 to TRBJ1-1; 7 nucleotides match TRBD1. This CDR3 is built from 14 residues. Germline V lookup: CDR1 MNHNY, CDR2 SVGAGI (reference sequence). V dropped 6 bases and J dropped 4; count of bases not matched to a gene: 8.